Following are 27 T cell receptor beta chains from one sample sequenced in a study of molecular identifiers for immune sequencing clone quantification. TCRdb processed the PCR reads anew with MiXCR; each CDR3 protein has one entry. The sample lists hundreds of thousands of distinct CDR3 sequences, about 25% occurring once. Sequencing was performed on naive CD8+ T cells from blood, with Jurkat cell RNA spiked in. Stated subset: FACS-sorted CD8+CD4-CCR7+CD45RA+ naive T cells. All receptors come from a human donor in good health. Some libraries in this study had Jurkat cell RNA spiked in.

The table lists this clonotype with a few counts. The chain uses TRBV2 and TRBJ2-5; TRBD1 matches at 7 bases. Germline V gene sequence: CDR1 SNHLY, CDR2 FYNNEI. V was pared by 9 bases and J by 8 bases, with 12 bases of the junction left unmatched. The CDR3 extends over 13 amino acids. The CDR3 loop reads CASQTGLEDTQYF. For the CDR3, the DNA is TGTGCCAGTCAGACAGGGCTTGAGGATACCCAGTACTTC.

Points on this clonotype: A far larger clone is only one base removed, so a read error is likely. The rearrangement uses TRBV4-3 and TRBJ2-7; no reliable D call. CDR3 length: 15 residues. CDR1 and CDR2 from the germline V gene are LGHNA and YSLEER. In nucleotides, the CDR3 is TGCGCCAGCAGCCAAGATCTAGGCAGCTCCGACGAGCAGTACTTC. It is translated as CASSQDLGSSDEQYF.

This clonotype was detected ten times or more. This chain joins TRBV7-9 and TRBJ2-7; 9 positions match TRBD2. Germline V gene data show CDR1 as SEHNR and CDR2 as FQNEAQ (reference sequence). The CDR3 is 16 amino acids. V lost 5 bases and J lost 3; bases outside the gene matches: 11. CDR3 protein: CASSPPRTSAYYEQYF. CDR3 bases: TGTGCCAGCAGCCCACCCCGGACTAGCGCGTACTACGAGCAGTACTTC.

Ten or more counts support this clonotype. The rearrangement joins TRBV6-5 to TRBJ2-7; a weak D match, TRBD1 (5 bases). The CDR3 has 13 residues. Germline loops: CDR1 MNHEY, CDR2 SVGAGI. V gave up 5 bases and J gave up 7 bases, with 15 bases separating them. This CDR3 reads CASSPGQAGEQYF. DNA for the CDR3: TGTGCCAGCAGTCCCGGACAAGCTGGAGAGCAGTACTTC.

This clonotype was recorded a few times. V usage is TRBV30 and J usage is TRBJ1-5; 7 bases map to TRBD1. The CDR3 contains 14 residues. V shed 2 bases, J shed 1 base, and the junction held 2 bases outside the gene matches. Germline values: CDR1 GTSNPN, CDR2 SVGIG (reference sequence). The chain's CDR3 is CAWSPGQSNQPQHF. The CDR3 nucleotides are TGTGCCTGGAGTCCGGGACAGAGCAATCAGCCCCAGCATTTT. The variable domain in full, with the rest retrieved from reference TRBV30 and TRBJ1-5, is SQTIHQWPATLVQPVGSPLSLECTVEGTSNPNLYWYRQAAGRGLQLLFYSVGIGQISSEVPQNLSASRPQDRQFILSSKKLLLSDSGFYLCAWSPGQSNQPQHFGDGTRLSIL.

A remark on this clonotype: This may be a read error: a much more frequent sequence differs by one nucleotide. The rearrangement links TRBV7-2 to TRBJ1-5; TRBD1 matches 7 bases. This CDR3 region has 15 residues. Losses at the gene ends were 5 bases for V and 9 bases for J; bases not matched to a gene: 13. From germline, CDR1 is SGHTA and CDR2 FQGNSA. CDR3 in DNA: TGTGCCAGCAGCCCCACGACAGGGCCTTATCTGCCCCAGCATTTT. This codes for CASSPTTGPYLPQHF.

Notes on this clonotype: One end of the junction is discordant with germline, which a read error may explain. The J gene is TRBJ2-7, the V gene TRBV7-9; unclear D gene. From germline, CDR1 is SEHNR and CDR2 FQNEAQ (reference sequence). The CDR3 has 12 amino acids. The CDR3 sequence is CAISPLGYEQYF. CDR3 nucleotide sequence: TGTGCCATCAGCCCCCTCGGGTACGAGCAGTACTTC. Using reference TRBV7-9 and TRBJ2-7 for the parts outside the CDR3, the full variable domain is DTGVSQNPRHKITKRGQNVTFRCDPISEHNRLYWYRQTLGQGPEFLTYFQNEAQLEKSRLLSDRFSAERPKGSFSTLEIQRTEQGDSAMYLCAISPLGYEQYFGPGTRLTVT.

This clonotype has ten or more counts. The chain has TRBV7-6 and TRBJ2-7, with TRBD1 matching over 8 bases. The CDR3 sequence is 14 residues long. Germline CDR1 and CDR2: SGHVS and FNYEAQ. Trimming cost V 6 bases and J 2 bases; bases outside gene matches: 6. Here the CDR3 reads CASSPTGEAYEQYF. CDR3 nucleotide sequence: TGTGCCAGCAGTCCGACAGGGGAAGCCTACGAGCAGTACTTC.

Points on this clonotype: This may stem from a read error, because a much larger clone lies one nucleotide away. The chain uses TRBV7-2 and TRBJ1-1, with 7 positions matching TRBD1. CDR3 length equals 14 residues. CDR1 is SGHTA and CDR2 is FQGNSA in the germline V gene. CDR3 amino acids: CASSFMTGNIEAFF. CDR3 DNA: TGTGCCAGCAGCTTCATGACAGGGAACATTGAAGCTTTCTTT.

The chain combines TRBV7-9 with TRBJ2-1; weak D call: TRBD1 (7 bases). Looked up from germline, CDR1 is SEHNR and CDR2 is FQNEAQ (reference sequence). V lost 4 bases and J 6 bases, leaving 19 bases between the germline ends. The CDR3 extends over 16 amino acids. DNA for the CDR3: TGTGCCAGCAGCTCTCCCTCCGCGGGACAGCCCAATGAGCAGTTCTTC. Its protein is CASSSPSAGQPNEQFF.

In this sample, this clonotype turned up many times. This rearrangement joins TRBV4-1 to TRBJ2-5, with D unclear. Trimming took off 1 base at V and 2 bases at J, with 11 bases between the two ends. The length of the CDR3 is 15 residues. Looked up from germline, CDR1 is MGHRA and CDR2 is YSYEKL. The CDR3 DNA follows: TGCGCCAGCAGCCAAGCCCCGGGTCCGCAAGAGACCCAGTACTTC. Translated: CASSQAPGPQETQYF.

This clonotype was picked up a small number of times. V and J are TRBV28 and TRBJ2-2; weak D call: TRBD1 (6 bases). The CDR3 sequence is 16 residues long. The V gene's germline CDR1 is MDHEN and CDR2 SYDVKM. V lost 8 bases, J lost 1 base, and 17 bases lay in between. The CDR3 loop is CASGSPGHLNTGELFF. CDR3 nucleotide sequence: TGTGCCAGCGGATCCCCGGGACACCTGAACACCGGGGAGCTGTTTTTT.

This sequence joins TRBV3-1 and TRBJ2-3; 12 nucleotides line up with TRBD2. There are 16 residues in the CDR3. Per germline, CDR1 LGHDT and CDR2 YNNKEL (reference sequence). V gave up 2 bases and J gave up 1 base; unmatched junction bases: 1. The CDR3 sequence: CASSQRLAGGTDTQYF. The CDR3, as DNA: TGTGCCAGCAGCCAACGACTAGCGGGGGGCACAGATACGCAGTATTTT.

This clonotype has ten or more counts. V gene TRBV29-1 combines with J gene TRBJ1-1; maybe TRBD1 (6 bases). The germline gives CDR1 SQVTM, CDR2 ANQGSEA. V was clipped by 1 base and J by 3 bases, with 15 bases between them. This CDR3 is 15 amino acids long. CDR3 region: CSVEGSGDFDTEAFF. The CDR3 DNA sequence: TGCAGCGTTGAAGGGTCAGGGGATTTTGACACTGAAGCTTTCTTT.

This chain links TRBV7-9 with TRBJ2-1; 9 nucleotides match TRBD2. The CDR3 has 15 amino acids. Germline loops: CDR1 SEHNR, CDR2 FQNEAQ (reference sequence). J lost 6 bases, V lost 2 bases, and 5 bases had no gene match. The CDR3 here is CASSLRASGTNEQFF. The DNA for the CDR3 is TGTGCCAGCAGCTTAAGGGCTAGCGGGACCAATGAGCAGTTCTTC.

Note on this clonotype: This sequence may be a read error, since a much larger clone differs from it by one base. V gene TRBV5-6 combines with J gene TRBJ2-7; the match to TRBD2 covers 7 bases. The CDR3 length is 15 residues. Germline V lookup: CDR1 SGHDT, CDR2 YYEEEE. The V gene end was trimmed by 0 bases and the J gene end by 1 base; junction bases not matched to a gene: 4. The CDR3 DNA reads as TGTGCCAGCAGCTTGGTTACTAGCGAGTCCTACGAGCAGTACTTC. Protein: CASSLVTSESYEQYF.

There are a few counts of this clonotype. The rearrangement joins TRBV11-2 to TRBJ2-2; TRBD2 might be the D (7 bases). Trimming took 8 bases from V and 4 from J, leaving 14 bases between them. The CDR3 runs 14 residues. CDR1 is SGHAT, CDR2 FQNNGV, per germline. The CDR3 spells CASGAGGATGELFF. DNA of the CDR3: TGTGCCAGCGGGGCTGGGGGGGCCACCGGGGAGCTGTTTTTT.

In this sample, this clonotype turned up many times. CDR3 loop: CASSLITSGSTDTQYF. The CDR3 region has the DNA TGTGCCAGCAGCTTAATAACTAGCGGGAGCACAGATACGCAGTATTTT. The chain recombines TRBV7-6 with TRBJ2-3; 9 bases are a match to TRBD2. CDR1 is SGHVS, CDR2 FNYEAQ, per germline. The length of the CDR3 is 16 residues. Losses at the gene ends were 2 bases for V and 0 bases for J; bases not matched to a gene: 3.

This clonotype occurred many times. The chain recombines TRBV7-9 with TRBJ2-3, with 7 bases fitting TRBD2. Losses at the gene ends were 5 bases for V and 2 bases for J; bases not matched to a gene: 10. There are 16 residues in the CDR3. Germline V CDR1 and CDR2: SEHNR, FQNEAQ (reference sequence). The CDR3 sequence: CASSPAGTTDTDTQYF. As DNA, the CDR3 is TGTGCCAGCAGCCCAGCCGGGACTACCGACACAGATACGCAGTATTTT.

This clonotype was seen at least ten times. This chain uses TRBV9 with TRBJ2-3; D uncertain. This CDR3 is built from 13 residues. The V gene lost 0 bases and the J gene lost 3 bases, with 5 bases spanning the gap. Germline V gives CDR1 SGDLS, CDR2 YYNGEE. The CDR3 DNA reads as TGTGCCAGCAGCGTAGATAAAACAGATACGCAGTATTTT. Translating gives CASSVDKTDTQYF.

To note about this clonotype: A much larger clone sits a single nucleotide away, making a read error possible. The chain carries TRBV7-8 and TRBJ2-1, with TRBD2 matching over 14 bases. This CDR3 is built from 19 residues. The germline gives CDR1 SGHVS, CDR2 FQNEAQ. The CDR3: CASSSLPGLAGGLYNEQLF. The CDR3 region has the DNA TGTGCCAGCAGCTCGCTACCCGGACTAGCGGGGGGTCTATACAATGAGCAGTTATTC. Full variable domain (outside the CDR3, taken from reference TRBV7-8 and TRBJ2-1): GAGVSQSPRYKVAKRGQDVALRCDPISGHVSLFWYQQALGQGPEFLTYFQNEAQLDKSGLPSDRFFAERPEGSVSTLKIQRTQQEDSAVYLCASSSLPGLAGGLYNEQLFGPGTRLTVL.

In nucleotides, the CDR3 is TGTGCCAGCAGAGAAACAGGGGCGTTAGGCACAGATACGCAGTATTTT. It specifies CASRETGALGTDTQYF. The chain is built from TRBV25-1 and TRBJ2-3; 7 bases align to TRBD1. The germline V gene has CDR1 MGHDK and CDR2 SYGVNS. V shed 6 bases and J 1 base; nucleotides not matched to a gene: 10. The CDR3 spans 16 residues.

Notes on this clonotype: An end of the junction does not agree with germline; a read error may underlie this. The chain combines TRBV27 with TRBJ2-7; 9 bases fit TRBD2. CDR1 and CDR2 (germline): MNHEY, SMNVEV (reference sequence). This CDR3 spans 15 amino acids. The CDR3 protein is CASILLTSGTYEQYF. The CDR3 DNA sequence: TGTGCCAGCATTTTATTGACTAGCGGAACCTACGAGCAGTACTTC.

The table lists this clonotype with a few counts. The gene calls are TRBV20-1 and TRBJ2-7, with TRBD2 identical over 8 bases. The V gene's germline CDR1 is DFQATT and CDR2 SNEGSKA (reference sequence). The CDR3 contains 16 residues. The trim removed 0 bases at V and 3 bases at J, leaving 10 bases unmatched. CDR3 nucleotides: TGCAGTGCTAGAGATCGGGTAGCGGGGACCATCTACGAGCAGTACTTC. This sequence encodes CSARDRVAGTIYEQYF.

About this clonotype itself: One end of the junction fails to match germline, which may point to a read error. V is TRBV19 and J is TRBJ2-7; D might be TRBD2 (5 bases). Germline CDR1 and CDR2: LNHDA and SQIVND (reference sequence). This CDR3 comprises 12 residues. CDR3 nucleotides: TGTGCCAGTAGTCCCGGGGTTTCCGCGCCGTCCTTC. Amino acids: CASSPGVSAPSF.

V gene TRBV30 combines with J gene TRBJ2-1; perhaps TRBD1 as D (6 bases). Per germline, CDR1 GTSNPN and CDR2 SVGIG (reference sequence). With 4 bases removed from V and 8 bases from J, the gap between germline ends came to 15 bases. The CDR3 consists of 13 residues. CDR3 residues: CAWKTYEGDEQFF. CDR3 DNA: TGTGCCTGGAAGACCTACGAGGGGGATGAGCAGTTCTTC.

With respect to this clonotype: It may be a read error: a sequence one base away is much more abundant. V gene TRBV14 combines with J gene TRBJ2-2; the D gene is possibly TRBD1 (8 bases). Germline CDR1 reads SGHDN; CDR2 reads FVKESK. The CDR3 covers 17 residues. CDR3 residues: CASSQDWTGTNTGELVF. CDR3 coding DNA: TGTGCCAGCAGCCAAGACTGGACAGGGACTAACACCGGGGAGCTGGTTTTT.